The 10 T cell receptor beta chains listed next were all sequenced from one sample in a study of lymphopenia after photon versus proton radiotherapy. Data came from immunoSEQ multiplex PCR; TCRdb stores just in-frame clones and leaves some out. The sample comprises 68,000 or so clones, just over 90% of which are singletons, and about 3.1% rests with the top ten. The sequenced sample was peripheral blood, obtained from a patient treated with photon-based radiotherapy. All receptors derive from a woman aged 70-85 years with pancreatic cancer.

CDR3 sequence: CASSFPLLSGGPHEQYF. In DNA form, the CDR3 reads TGTGCCAGCAGTTTCCCTCTTCTATCGGGAGGGCCCCACGAGCAGTACTTC. The rearrangement links TRBV28 to TRBJ2-7; TRBD2 matches 8 bases. The V and J ends lost 3 bases and 5 bases, in that order; junction bases with no gene match: 15. Germline lookup yields CDR1 MDHEN and CDR2 SYDVKM. The CDR3 consists of 17 residues. The full variable domain, rest sourced from reference TRBV28 and TRBJ2-7, is DVKVTQSSRYLVKRTGEKVFLECVQDMDHENMFWYRQDPGLGLRLIYFSYDVKMKEKGDIPEGYSVSREKKERFSLILESASTNQTSMYLCASSFPLLSGGPHEQYFGPGTRLTVT.

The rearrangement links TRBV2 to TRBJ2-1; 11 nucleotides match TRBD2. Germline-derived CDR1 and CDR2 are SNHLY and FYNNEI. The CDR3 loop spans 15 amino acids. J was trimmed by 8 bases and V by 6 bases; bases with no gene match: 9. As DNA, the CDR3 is TGTGCCAGCAGGGTAGCGGGAGGGCCGACGGATGAGCAGTTCTTC. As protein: CASRVAGGPTDEQFF.

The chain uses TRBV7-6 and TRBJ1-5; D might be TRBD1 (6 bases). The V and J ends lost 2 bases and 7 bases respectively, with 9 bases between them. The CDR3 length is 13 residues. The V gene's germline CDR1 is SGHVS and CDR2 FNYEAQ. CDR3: CASSLSQGQPQHF. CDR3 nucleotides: TGTGCCAGCAGCTTATCACAGGGCCAGCCCCAGCATTTT.

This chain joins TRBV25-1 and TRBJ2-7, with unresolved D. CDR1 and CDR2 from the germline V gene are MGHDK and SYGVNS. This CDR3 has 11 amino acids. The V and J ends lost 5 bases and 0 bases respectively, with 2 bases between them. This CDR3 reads CASSFSYEQYF. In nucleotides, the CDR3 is TGTGCCAGCAGTTTCTCCTACGAGCAGTACTTC.

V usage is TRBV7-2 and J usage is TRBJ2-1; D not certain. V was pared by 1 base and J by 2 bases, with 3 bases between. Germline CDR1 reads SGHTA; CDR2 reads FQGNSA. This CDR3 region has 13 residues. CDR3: CASSLEAYNEQFF. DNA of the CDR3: TGTGCCAGCAGCTTAGAGGCCTACAATGAGCAGTTCTTC. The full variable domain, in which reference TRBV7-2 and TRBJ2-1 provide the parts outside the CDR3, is GAGVSQSPSNKVTEKGKDVELRCDPISGHTALYWYRQSLGQGLEFLIYFQGNSAPDKSGLPSDRFSAERTGGSVSTLTIQRTQQEDSAVYLCASSLEAYNEQFFGPGTRLTVL.

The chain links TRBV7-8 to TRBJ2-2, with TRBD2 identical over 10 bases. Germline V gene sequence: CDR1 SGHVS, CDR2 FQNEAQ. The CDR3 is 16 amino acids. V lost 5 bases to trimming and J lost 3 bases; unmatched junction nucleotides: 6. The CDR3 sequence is CASSEEAGGDTGELFF. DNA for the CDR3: TGTGCCAGCAGCGAAGAAGCGGGAGGGGACACCGGGGAGCTGTTTTTT.

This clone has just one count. Written as DNA, the CDR3 is TGTGCCAGCAGCCCCGGCCGGACCGAGCAGTTCTTC. It encodes CASSPGRTEQFF. The chain carries TRBV9 and TRBJ2-1; the D is unclear. This CDR3 has 12 residues. The germline V and J ends were trimmed by 4 bases and 10 bases, with 12 bases remaining between them. Per germline, CDR1 SGDLS and CDR2 YYNGEE.

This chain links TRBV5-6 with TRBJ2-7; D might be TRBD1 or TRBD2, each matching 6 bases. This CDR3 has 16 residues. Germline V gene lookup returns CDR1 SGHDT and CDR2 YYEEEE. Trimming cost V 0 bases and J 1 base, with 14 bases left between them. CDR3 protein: CASSLEGGLGSYEQYF. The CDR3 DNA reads TGTGCCAGCAGCTTGGAGGGGGGCCTGGGTTCCTACGAGCAGTACTTC.

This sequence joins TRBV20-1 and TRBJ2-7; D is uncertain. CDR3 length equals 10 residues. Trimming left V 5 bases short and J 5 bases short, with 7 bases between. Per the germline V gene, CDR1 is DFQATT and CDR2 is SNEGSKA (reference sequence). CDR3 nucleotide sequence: TGCAGTGCTCTGGACCACGAGCAGTACTTC. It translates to CSALDHEQYF.

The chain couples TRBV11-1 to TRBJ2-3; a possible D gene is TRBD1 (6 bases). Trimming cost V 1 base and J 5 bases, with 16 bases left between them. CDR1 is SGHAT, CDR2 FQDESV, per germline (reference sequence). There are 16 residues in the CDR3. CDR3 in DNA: TGTGCCAGCAGCTTAGTCCCTGGACAGCCCGGAGATACGCAGTATTTT. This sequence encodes CASSLVPGQPGDTQYF.